This is a list of T cell receptor beta chains from one sample in a study of blood T cell repertoires in COVID-19. Clones were sequenced by immunoSEQ multiplex PCR, and TCRdb holds only the in-frame ones, with some missing. Among nearly 110,000 clones listed, approximately 88% were seen once. Sequencing was done on a sample of peripheral blood. The receptors stem from a human donor in a cohort sampled during active COVID-19. CDR3s leave out the opening cysteine and the closing phenylalanine or tryptophan. The D gene is left open where the match is weak.

J	V	D	CDR3
TRBJ2-1	TRBV2	NA	ASSLTQSSYNEQF
TRBJ1-1	TRBV11-1	NA	ASSFRGLGQNTEAF
TRBJ2-4	TRBV7-2	NA	ASSLAGGGDPIQY
TRBJ2-1	TRBV7-8	NA	ASSPILLGGEQF
TRBJ1-5	TRBV28	TRBD1	ASSSRQGFNQPQH
TRBJ1-2	TRBV5-4	NA	ASSPEGVNYGYT
TRBJ1-5	TRBV11-3	TRBD1	ASSSSLGDRGSRQPQH
TRBJ1-6	TRBV7-9	NA	ASSLQSGNSPLH
TRBJ1-1	TRBV4-3	NA	ASSQATQNTEAF
TRBJ1-6	TRBV28	NA	ASSSHVANNSPLH
TRBJ2-5	TRBV4-2	TRBD2	ASSQEWAWLAVQDQTQY
TRBJ1-6	TRBV7-9	NA	ASTLSGNSPLH
TRBJ1-2	TRBV6-6	TRBD1	ASSSLGQGAGGYT
TRBJ1-1	TRBV12-3/TRBV12-4	NA	ASSFTGNTEAF